This T cell receptor (beta chain) was recovered during a study of blood T cell repertoires in COVID-19. In the source study's methods: The assay estimated nucleated cells by amplifying reference gene primers. Profiling relied on immunoSEQ multiplex PCR, and the TCRdb table lists in-frame clones only, not all of them. V and J calls and clone size are those listed in that table; D and trimming were worked out from the DNA. Of about 170,000 clones listed, roughly 91% are singletons. This clone appeared once. Trimming took off 2 bases at V and 5 bases at J, with 9 bases between the two ends. Germline loops: CDR1 SGHTA, CDR2 FQGNSA. The CDR3 length is 13 residues.

J is TRBJ1-1 and V is TRBV7-2; D is perhaps TRBD1 (5 bases). The source material was peripheral blood. The receptor was isolated from a man aged 45-60 years who had recovered from COVID-19. CDR3: CASSLLGGTEAFF. CDR3 bases: TGTGCCAGCAGCTTACTGGGGGGGACTGAAGCTTTCTTT. Supplemented by reference TRBV7-2 and TRBJ1-1, the full variable domain reads GAGVSQSPSNKVTEKGKDVELRCDPISGHTALYWYRQSLGQGLEFLIYFQGNSAPDKSGLPSDRFSAERTGGSVSTLTIQRTQQEDSAVYLCASSLLGGTEAFFGQGTRLTVV.